This is a list of T cell receptor beta chains from one sample in a study of technical replicates of blood from a handful of donors. Assay: immunoSEQ multiplex PCR; the TCRdb copy retains only in-frame clones and omits some. The repertoire holds about 97,000 clones, with about 95% as singletons. Sequencing was performed on T cells isolated from PBMCs. The receptor set was obtained from a human donor in good health. CDR3s include the opening cysteine and the closing phenylalanine or tryptophan.

j_call v_call cdr3_aa
TRBJ2-3 TRBV7-3 CASSVTLRGRETDTQYF
TRBJ2-5 TRBV4-3 CASSPGYLNLQETQYF
TRBJ1-4 TRBV19 CASRVMGLNEKLFF
TRBJ1-1 TRBV6-5 CASSRGDTEAFF
TRBJ1-2 TRBV30 CAWTERGWNYGYTF
TRBJ1-2 TRBV7-9 CASSFQTQRSGYGYTF
TRBJ2-2 TRBV4-3 CASSGTGGPPNTGELFF
TRBJ2-1 TRBV6-5 CASSYSRSRGNEQFF
TRBJ1-5 TRBV19 CASSIGNNQPQHF
TRBJ1-4 TRBV15 CATSRDRGAQEKLFF